This is a list of T cell receptor beta chains from one sample in a study of shared clonotypes between healthy human individuals. Only in-frame clones appear in the TCRdb table, and some are missing; sequencing was by immunoSEQ multiplex PCR. This table has 450,000 to 500,000 clones, around four fifths appearing once. Material: PBMCs. Source of these receptors: a woman in her thirties or forties in good health. Some clones in this sample may be carry-over from other donors' samples. Both conserved end residues are part of each CDR3. D genes are given only for firm matches. The size of a clone is reported for some rows only, either as once, few or many, or as a class for expanded clones.

j_gene: TRBJ2-1
abundance: NA
d_gene: NA
v_gene: TRBV21-1
CDR3nt: TGTGCCAGCAGCGGCAGGATGCAAGCGAACAATGAGCAGTTCTTC
CDR3aa: CASSGRMQANNEQFF

j_gene: TRBJ1-5
abundance: once
d_gene: NA
v_gene: TRBV15
CDR3nt: TGTGCCACCAGCAAAGGGCCCACGGCCAATCAGCCCCAGCATTTT
CDR3aa: CATSKGPTANQPQHF

j_gene: TRBJ1-2
abundance: NA
d_gene: NA
v_gene: TRBV28
CDR3nt: TGTGCCAGCGTCCAGCCTAACTATGGCTACACCTTC
CDR3aa: CASVQPNYGYTF

j_gene: TRBJ2-7
abundance: NA
d_gene: NA
v_gene: TRBV14
CDR3nt: TGTGCCAGCAGCAGAACCACAGGATCCGAGCAGTACTTC
CDR3aa: CASSRTTGSEQYF

j_gene: TRBJ2-7
abundance: NA
d_gene: NA
v_gene: TRBV28
CDR3nt: TGTGCCAGCCGGGGACGGAACTCCTACGAGCAGTACTTC
CDR3aa: CASRGRNSYEQYF

j_gene: TRBJ2-1
abundance: once
d_gene: TRBD2
v_gene: TRBV6-5
CDR3nt: TGTGCCAGCAGTTACTCTGGCGGGGGCTACAATGAGCAGTTCTTC
CDR3aa: CASSYSGGGYNEQFF

j_gene: TRBJ1-2
abundance: NA
d_gene: TRBD1
v_gene: TRBV5-1
CDR3nt: TGCGCCAGCAGAATAGGGACAGGCGAGTTATATGGCTACACCTTC
CDR3aa: CASRIGTGELYGYTF

j_gene: TRBJ2-4
abundance: once
d_gene: TRBD1
v_gene: TRBV5-4
CDR3nt: TGTGCCAGCAGCTTCCTCCGTCTCCGGGACAGGGGAAACATTCAGTACTTC
CDR3aa: CASSFLRLRDRGNIQYF

j_gene: TRBJ2-7
abundance: NA
d_gene: TRBD2
v_gene: TRBV5-1
CDR3nt: TGCGCCAGCAGCGACCCTAGCGGAGCCTCCTACGAGCAGTACTTC
CDR3aa: CASSDPSGASYEQYF

j_gene: TRBJ1-2
abundance: NA
d_gene: NA
v_gene: TRBV2
CDR3nt: TGTGCCAGCAGTGAATTGGCGAATGGCTACACCTTC
CDR3aa: CASSELANGYTF

j_gene: TRBJ2-5
abundance: NA
d_gene: NA
v_gene: TRBV29-1
CDR3nt: TGCAGCGGGGCAGGACAAGAGACCCAGTACTTC
CDR3aa: CSGAGQETQYF

j_gene: TRBJ1-1
abundance: NA
d_gene: NA
v_gene: TRBV27
CDR3nt: TGTGCCAGCAGTTTATCCGTTGTGAACACTGAAGCTTTCTTT
CDR3aa: CASSLSVVNTEAFF

j_gene: TRBJ2-3
abundance: NA
d_gene: NA
v_gene: TRBV19
CDR3nt: TGTGCCAGTAGTATACGGGCTCCAGAGGATACGCAGTATTTT
CDR3aa: CASSIRAPEDTQYF

j_gene: TRBJ2-1
abundance: many
d_gene: NA
v_gene: TRBV6-4
CDR3nt: TGTGCCAGCAGTGAGGGAGCGACAGAATACAATGAGCAGTTCTTC
CDR3aa: CASSEGATEYNEQFF

j_gene: TRBJ1-5
abundance: NA
d_gene: TRBD1
v_gene: TRBV7-2
CDR3nt: TGTGCCAGCAGCTTAACCGGGACAGGGAGGCTCAATCAGCCCCAGCATTTT
CDR3aa: CASSLTGTGRLNQPQHF

j_gene: TRBJ1-4
abundance: NA
d_gene: TRBD1
v_gene: TRBV7-2
CDR3nt: TGTGCCAGCAGCCTAACAGGGGGCGCAAGGTTTGGTGAAAAACTGTTTTTT
CDR3aa: CASSLTGGARFGEKLFF

j_gene: TRBJ2-7
abundance: NA
d_gene: TRBD2
v_gene: TRBV30
CDR3nt: TGTGCCTGGAGTGTACGGGGGGGGCCCCAGTACTTC
CDR3aa: CAWSVRGGPQYF

j_gene: TRBJ1-1
abundance: NA
d_gene: NA
v_gene: TRBV28
CDR3nt: TGTGCCAGCAAAACTACAGTGAACACTGAAGCTTTCTTT
CDR3aa: CASKTTVNTEAFF

j_gene: TRBJ2-3
abundance: NA
d_gene: NA
v_gene: TRBV7-9
CDR3nt: TGTGCCAGCAGCTTAAGAGGTGCGGGGCTCACAGATACGCAGTATTTT
CDR3aa: CASSLRGAGLTDTQYF

j_gene: TRBJ2-7
abundance: few
d_gene: TRBD1
v_gene: TRBV5-1
CDR3nt: TGCGCCAGCAGCTTGGCCATGGGGACAGGGACCCACGAGCAGTACTTC
CDR3aa: CASSLAMGTGTHEQYF

j_gene: TRBJ2-6
abundance: NA
d_gene: NA
v_gene: TRBV7-2
CDR3nt: TGTGCCAGCAGCTTCTCCGTCTCTGGGGCCAACGTCCTGACTTTC
CDR3aa: CASSFSVSGANVLTF

j_gene: TRBJ2-3
abundance: NA
d_gene: NA
v_gene: TRBV5-1
CDR3nt: TGCGCCAGCAGCCCTGGACTATATCGGGACACAGATACGCAGTATTTT
CDR3aa: CASSPGLYRDTDTQYF

j_gene: TRBJ1-6
abundance: NA
d_gene: TRBD1
v_gene: TRBV30
CDR3nt: TGTGCCTGGGTCCGGGGAGACAGGGCATCCTATAATTCACCCCTCCACTTT
CDR3aa: CAWVRGDRASYNSPLHF

j_gene: TRBJ2-2
abundance: NA
d_gene: NA
v_gene: TRBV9
CDR3nt: TGTGCCAGCAGCGTAGCTTGGGGGGACACCGGGGAGCTGTTTTTT
CDR3aa: CASSVAWGDTGELFF

j_gene: TRBJ1-2
abundance: NA
d_gene: NA
v_gene: TRBV30
CDR3nt: TGTGCCTGGATCTTCCCGGGAAGGGGCGAGGAAGGCTACACCTTC
CDR3aa: CAWIFPGRGEEGYTF

j_gene: TRBJ2-2
abundance: NA
d_gene: NA
v_gene: TRBV14
CDR3nt: TGTGCCAGCAGCCAGGCAGGGACGAACACCGGGGAGCTGTTTTTT
CDR3aa: CASSQAGTNTGELFF

j_gene: TRBJ2-5
abundance: once
d_gene: TRBD2
v_gene: TRBV7-2
CDR3nt: TGTGCCAGCAGCTTAAACGGGAGGGCCAGGGAGACCCAGTACTTC
CDR3aa: CASSLNGRARETQYF